The sequence of this TCR beta chain was determined in a study of control samples from healthy donors and cancer patients. Profiling relied on immunoSEQ multiplex PCR, and the TCRdb table lists in-frame clones only, not all of them. The sample consists of 160,000 or so clones, about 93% of them appearing once. The sequence derives from a man aged 50 or older in good health. Material: blood.

For the CDR3, the DNA is TGTGCCAGCTCACCACCGAAGACGGGGGGGAGAGAGACCCAGTACTTC. Translating gives CASSPPKTGGRETQYF. The V call is TRBV18, the J call TRBJ2-5, with TRBD2 matching over 8 bases. The CDR3 totals 16 residues. Germline CDR1 reads KGHSH; CDR2 reads LQKENI. Germline trimming cut 0 bases from V and 4 bases from J; bases unmatched to any gene: 7.